The entry below describes one T cell receptor (beta chain). The antigen this receptor binds is unknown. There are no base qualities to consult, and no much larger clone falls within one base. Sequencing instrument: Illumina HiSeq 1500. TCRdb handled the public reads itself, with Q25 trimming in fastp and clone calling in MiXCR, and kept productive beta chains. Rows with one shared CDR3 protein collapse into an entry with the most common genes and DNA. The sample includes about 770,000 distinct CDR3 sequences, with 25% to 35% observed a single time. The ten largest clones take up around 12% of the sample. V drops 9 bases and J drops 3 bases, leaving 9 bases in between. Spanning cysteine to valine, the CDR3 consists of 11 amino acids. The kept DNA is CDR3 alone, 33 bases in frame from the first base. CDR1 and CDR2, per the germline V gene, are MNHEY and SVGEGT. The data are from a study of T cell repertoires in cytomegalovirus infection (dated 2019 in TCRdb). As for the study more broadly: Alongside well-studied HLA-B-restricted epitopes, the peptide stimulations were aimed at recently identified HLA-C-restricted CMV epitopes, whose presentation resists viral immunomodulation. Donor HLA type was relevant to the analysis, because carriage of CMV infection together with the matching HLA type was indicated by public TCR beta signatures. Paper-wide results and their limitations: The ex vivo response was dominated by HLA-C-restricted CMV-specific TCR beta clonotypes, and the single most frequent clonotype in two of eight donors was supplied by these HLA-C-restricted clonotypes. Carriers of CMV infection plus the relevant HLA type were discriminated by the cumulative frequency of public TCR beta family members in the study cohort and in an independent approximately 360-donor cohort.

In the paper's terms, the treatment or condition label means: in vitro stimulation with specific CMV peptide epitopes to enrich CMV-specific T cells. The TCR was taken from a human donor in good health (CMV status not recorded). Some clones in this sample may be carry-over from other donors' samples. The sample in question was cultured CD8+ T cells from PBMCs, obtained from culture after CMV antigen stimulation. The chain uses TRBV6-2 or TRBV6-3 and TRBJ2-7; a weak D assignment points to TRBD1 (5 bases agree). This receptor has the CDR3 CARIDSYEQYV. The sequenced DNA is TGTGCCAGGATTGACAGCTACGAGCAGTACGTC.